One and the same sample provided the 32 T cell receptor beta chains below, sequenced in a study of cytomegalovirus exposure and HLA in healthy donors. Assay used: immunoSEQ multiplex PCR; TCRdb lists only in-frame clones, some missing. The sample includes about 86,000 clones, 85% to 95% of them seen just once. The specimen sequenced was PBMCs. These receptors originate from a young man in good health and CMV-seronegative.

This clone occurred once. The V and J genes are TRBV5-8 and TRBJ2-7; the D gene is possibly TRBD2 (5 bases). Germline CDR1 reads SGHTS; CDR2 reads YDEGEE. This CDR3 region has 12 residues. The V and J ends lost 3 bases and 6 bases respectively, with 10 bases between them. The CDR3 bases are TGTGCCAGCAGCTCGGGGATAAGCGAGCAGTACTTC. Protein sequence: CASSSGISEQYF. Full variable domain (outside the CDR3, taken from reference TRBV5-8 and TRBJ2-7): EAGVTQSPTHLIKTRGQQATLRCSPISGHTSVYWYQQALGLGLQFLLWYDEGEERNRGNFPPRFSGRQFPNYSSELNVNALELEDSALYLCASSSGISEQYFGPGTRLTVT.

V is TRBV5-6 and J is TRBJ2-7, with 9 bases that match TRBD2. Looked up from germline, CDR1 is SGHDT and CDR2 is YYEEEE. V trimming: 0 bases; J trimming: 4 bases; junction bases outside the gene matches: 5. The CDR3 sequence is 15 residues long. Here the CDR3 DNA reads TGTGCCAGCAGCTTGGGGTTCCTAGCGGGGTACGAGCAGTACTTC. Residues: CASSLGFLAGYEQYF.

The gene calls are TRBV7-6 and TRBJ2-2; 9 bases are a match to TRBD1. This CDR3 has 14 amino acids. The V segment lost 8 bases and the J segment 4 bases; nucleotides outside the gene matches: 5. CDR1 and CDR2 (germline): SGHVS, FNYEAQ. This chain's CDR3 is CASGDRGVTGELFF. CDR3 sequence (DNA): TGTGCCAGCGGAGACAGGGGGGTCACCGGGGAGCTGTTTTTT. Combining the CDR3 with reference TRBV7-6 and TRBJ2-2 gives the whole variable domain GAGVSQSPRYKVTKRGQDVALRCDPISGHVSLYWYRQALGQGPEFLTYFNYEAQQDKSGLPNDRFSAERPEGSISTLTIQRTEQRDSAMYRCASGDRGVTGELFFGEGSRLTVL.

The chain employs TRBV5-1 and TRBJ1-1, with no clear D. CDR3 length equals 15 residues. In germline, CDR1 is SGHRS, CDR2 YFSETQ. V was trimmed by 0 bases and J by 7 bases, leaving 16 bases between them. The CDR3 coding sequence is TGCGCCAGCAGCTTGGGAATGATCATCCCGGGTGAAGCTTTCTTT. Translation: CASSLGMIIPGEAFF.

This clone has a handful of counts. This chain connects TRBV5-1 to TRBJ2-7, with unresolved D. Germline loops: CDR1 SGHRS, CDR2 YFSETQ. Trimming took off 2 bases at V and 2 bases at J, with 8 bases between the two ends. The CDR3 covers 13 residues. The DNA for the CDR3 is TGCGCCAGCAGCTTAAACACCCCCTACGAGCAGTACTTC. Translating gives CASSLNTPYEQYF. The variable domain in full, with the rest retrieved from reference TRBV5-1 and TRBJ2-7, is KAGVTQTPRYLIKTRGQQVTLSCSPISGHRSVSWYQQTPGQGLQFLFEYFSETQRNKGNFPGRFSGRQFSNSRSEMNVSTLELGDSALYLCASSLNTPYEQYFGPGTRLTVT.

The chain has TRBV5-4 and TRBJ2-7; a weak D match, TRBD1 (5 bases). Trimming took 2 bases from V and 3 from J, leaving 15 bases between them. From germline, CDR1 is SGHNT and CDR2 YYREEE (reference sequence). This CDR3 region has 15 residues. CDR3 coding DNA: TGTGCCAGCAGCTTAAGGGGCCAGTTTCTCTACGAGCAGTACTTC. Its translation: CASSLRGQFLYEQYF.

This sequence joins TRBV18 and TRBJ1-2; 9 nucleotides line up with TRBD1. CDR3 length: 13 residues. V shed 3 bases, J shed 6 bases, and the junction held 2 bases outside the gene matches. Germline assignment: CDR1 KGHSH and CDR2 LQKENI. The CDR3 DNA reads TGTGCCAGCTCACCTTGGACAGGGGATGGCTACACCTTC. Translated, it gives CASSPWTGDGYTF.

The chain combines TRBV5-1 with TRBJ2-7, with 10 positions matching TRBD1. This CDR3 has 14 residues. CDR1 SGHRS and CDR2 YFSETQ come from the germline V gene. Trimming took 0 bases from V and 5 from J; bases not matched to a gene: 2. CDR3 in DNA: TGCGCCAGCAGCTTGGGGGGGACAGGGGACGAGCAGTACTTC. It codes for CASSLGGTGDEQYF. The variable domain in full, completed from reference TRBV5-1 and TRBJ2-7, reads KAGVTQTPRYLIKTRGQQVTLSCSPISGHRSVSWYQQTPGQGLQFLFEYFSETQRNKGNFPGRFSGRQFSNSRSEMNVSTLELGDSALYLCASSLGGTGDEQYFGPGTRLTVT.

The V gene is TRBV30, the J gene TRBJ1-4; TRBD1 might be the D (5 bases). Germline CDR1 reads GTSNPN; CDR2 reads SVGIG (reference sequence). Trimming shortened V by 1 base and J by 7 bases, and 13 bases separated the two germline ends. CDR3 length equals 14 residues. CDR3 amino acids: CAWSDGGVGEKLFF. CDR3 sequence (DNA): TGTGCCTGGAGTGATGGGGGGGTTGGTGAAAAACTGTTTTTT.

The chain carries TRBV27 and TRBJ1-2; 7 bases map to TRBD1. CDR3 length: 15 residues. Germline V gives CDR1 MNHEY, CDR2 SMNVEV (reference sequence). With 4 bases clipped from V and 5 bases from J, the junction kept 10 bases outside the gene matches. The chain's CDR3 is CASSSIQGSKYGYTF. Written as DNA, the CDR3 is TGTGCCAGCAGTTCTATACAGGGGTCCAAGTATGGCTACACCTTC.

This clone was seen just once. The rearrangement joins TRBV27 to TRBJ1-5, with 10 bases fitting TRBD1. Germline V gives CDR1 MNHEY, CDR2 SMNVEV (reference sequence). V was pared by 5 bases and J by 4 bases, with 17 bases of the junction left unmatched. This CDR3 comprises 19 residues. Here the CDR3 DNA reads TGTGCCAGCAGTCGTTCGGGACAGGGGATCATTTTTAGGAATCAGCCCCAGCATTTT. It codes for CASSRSGQGIIFRNQPQHF.

The V gene is TRBV30, the J gene TRBJ2-7; 7 positions match TRBD1. J gave up 2 bases and V 8 bases, and 3 bases lay outside the gene matches. The CDR3 extends over 11 amino acids. Looked up from germline, CDR1 is GTSNPN and CDR2 is SVGIG (reference sequence). The DNA of the CDR3 is TGTGCCCTTGGGACAGCCTACGAGCAGTACTTC. Its protein product is CALGTAYEQYF.

The chain couples TRBV6-5 to TRBJ2-7; TRBD2 matches at 14 bases. The CDR3 spans 15 residues. Per the germline V gene, CDR1 is MNHEY and CDR2 is SVGAGI. J lost 4 bases, V lost 6 bases, and 5 bases had no gene match. The CDR3 region is CASREGLAGVYEQYF. The CDR3 bases are TGTGCCAGCAGAGAGGGACTAGCGGGAGTGTACGAGCAGTACTTC.

V usage is TRBV4-2 and J usage is TRBJ2-7; the D gene is possibly TRBD2 (6 bases). This CDR3 is built from 17 residues. V gave up 1 base and J gave up 3 bases, with 19 bases separating them. The germline V gene has CDR1 LGHNA and CDR2 YNFKEQ. CDR3 DNA sequence: TGTGCCAGCAGCCAAGGGGAGTGGGGAGGATCGGGCTACGAGCAGTACTTC. As protein: CASSQGEWGGSGYEQYF.

The V and J genes are TRBV19 and TRBJ2-7; 8 nucleotides match TRBD1. CDR3 size: 14 residues. V shed 3 bases, J shed 2 bases, and the junction held 3 bases outside the gene matches. Germline V gene sequence: CDR1 LNHDA, CDR2 SQIVND (reference sequence). CDR3 region: CASSIDRGTYEQYF. The CDR3, as DNA: TGTGCCAGTAGTATCGACAGGGGTACCTACGAGCAGTACTTC.

In its sample, this clone was seen once. V is TRBV6-1 and J is TRBJ1-4; TRBD1 agrees at 7 bases. CDR3 size: 16 residues. Germline V CDR1 and CDR2: MNHNS, SASEGT. V trimming: 4 bases; J trimming: 5 bases; junction bases outside the gene matches: 10. CDR3 residues: CASSGPRDRLNEKLFF. CDR3 DNA: TGTGCCAGCAGTGGGCCGAGGGACAGACTAAATGAAAAACTGTTTTTT.

The chain links TRBV30 to TRBJ2-3, with a possible D match to TRBD1 (5 bases). CDR1 is GTSNPN, CDR2 SVGIG, per germline (reference sequence). The V end lost 2 bases, the J end lost 2 bases, and 14 bases lay between the germline ends. The CDR3 loop spans 15 amino acids. CDR3: CAWSLTGTVTDTQYF. The CDR3 nucleotides are TGTGCCTGGAGTCTTACAGGTACAGTCACAGATACGCAGTATTTT.

The chain joins TRBV9 to TRBJ2-7; no definite D call. The V end was cut by 0 bases, the J end by 3 bases, with 7 bases between. The CDR3 covers 13 residues. Germline V lookup: CDR1 SGDLS, CDR2 YYNGEE. The CDR3 nucleotides read TGTGCCAGCAGCGTAGGGGCAGGCTACGAGCAGTACTTC. It is translated as CASSVGAGYEQYF.

This clone was found once. The rearrangement links TRBV30 to TRBJ1-1; 10 nucleotides agree with TRBD1. CDR1 is GTSNPN and CDR2 is SVGIG in the germline V gene (reference sequence). V shed 8 bases and J 1 base; nucleotides not matched to a gene: 7. The CDR3 contains 14 residues. DNA for the CDR3: TGTGCCACAGCGACAGGGGGCAAGAACACTGAAGCTTTCTTT. Amino acids: CATATGGKNTEAFF.

The gene calls are TRBV5-1 and TRBJ1-2, with TRBD1 as a possible D gene (5 bases). Germline V lookup: CDR1 SGHRS, CDR2 YFSETQ. This CDR3 comprises 15 residues. Trimming stripped 4 bases from V and 6 bases from J, with 19 bases between. The CDR3 here is CASSPEVRVGDGYTF. Here the CDR3 DNA reads TGCGCCAGCAGCCCCGAGGTCAGGGTGGGCGATGGCTACACCTTC.

This chain uses TRBV5-1 with TRBJ2-5; D is ambiguous. CDR1 and CDR2 from the germline V gene are SGHRS and YFSETQ. V was clipped by 1 base and J by 5 bases, with 12 bases between them. The CDR3 covers 14 residues. In DNA form, the CDR3 reads TGCGCCAGCAGCTTGTCGACTTTAGGCGAGACCCAGTACTTC. Encoded protein: CASSLSTLGETQYF. Complete variable domain (other parts from reference TRBV5-1 and TRBJ2-5): KAGVTQTPRYLIKTRGQQVTLSCSPISGHRSVSWYQQTPGQGLQFLFEYFSETQRNKGNFPGRFSGRQFSNSRSEMNVSTLELGDSALYLCASSLSTLGETQYFGPGTRLLVL.

CDR3 coding DNA: TGTGCCAGTAACCGCTACAGCGGTAATCAGCCCCAGCATTTT. Translating it yields CASNRYSGNQPQHF. This chain uses TRBV19 with TRBJ1-5; D is uncertain. V gave up 7 bases and J gave up 4 bases, with 14 bases separating them. This CDR3 spans 14 amino acids. The germline gives CDR1 LNHDA, CDR2 SQIVND (reference sequence).

This rearrangement joins TRBV15 to TRBJ2-4; D not resolved. The V end was cut by 0 bases, the J end by 0 bases, with 6 bases between. Per germline, CDR1 LNHNV and CDR2 YYDKDF (reference sequence). This CDR3 is 15 amino acids long. CDR3 nucleotide sequence: TGTGCCACCAGCAGAGATCTGTTAGCCAAAAACATTCAGTACTTC. It is translated as CATSRDLLAKNIQYF.

This chain connects TRBV27 to TRBJ1-2; 9 nucleotides match TRBD1. CDR1 and CDR2 from the germline V gene are MNHEY and SMNVEV (reference sequence). This CDR3 has 14 residues. With V trimmed by 4 bases and J by 5 bases, 5 bases remained unmatched. The DNA for the CDR3 is TGTGCCAGCAGTTCCCGGGACAGGGTTTATGGCTACACCTTC. This translates into CASSSRDRVYGYTF.

This clone was counted once. This chain uses TRBV5-8 with TRBJ2-3; the D gene is possibly TRBD1 (6 bases). The CDR3 spans 13 residues. Trimming stripped 4 bases from V and 3 bases from J, with 9 bases between. Germline loops: CDR1 SGHTS, CDR2 YDEGEE. DNA for the CDR3: TGTGCCAGCAGCCTACAGGGTACAGATACGCAGTATTTT. Translating it yields CASSLQGTDTQYF. Using reference TRBV5-8 and TRBJ2-3 for the parts outside the CDR3, the full variable domain is EAGVTQSPTHLIKTRGQQATLRCSPISGHTSVYWYQQALGLGLQFLLWYDEGEERNRGNFPPRFSGRQFPNYSSELNVNALELEDSALYLCASSLQGTDTQYFGPGTRLTVL.

This clone was detected only once. The chain is built from TRBV7-9 and TRBJ1-2, with D unresolved. Trimming took off 8 bases at V and 8 bases at J, with 15 bases between the two ends. CDR1 and CDR2 from the germline V gene are SEHNR and FQNEAQ (reference sequence). The CDR3 has 12 residues. DNA for the CDR3: TGTGCCAGCCAAGAGCAAGTAGCCGGCTACACCTTC. Residues: CASQEQVAGYTF.

This clone was seen a single time. The chain couples TRBV19 to TRBJ1-5; perhaps TRBD1 as D (5 bases). The germline V gene has CDR1 LNHDA and CDR2 SQIVND (reference sequence). The CDR3 length is 14 residues. Trimming left V 5 bases short and J 4 bases short, with 12 bases between. CDR3 in amino acids: CASSRFRVNQPQHF. The DNA for the CDR3 is TGTGCCAGTAGTCGCTTCAGGGTGAATCAGCCCCAGCATTTT.

V gene TRBV7-9 combines with J gene TRBJ2-2; 7 bases are a match to TRBD2. Germline values: CDR1 SEHNR, CDR2 FQNEAQ (reference sequence). V shed 3 bases, J shed 1 base, and the junction held 14 bases outside the gene matches. This CDR3 comprises 19 residues. As DNA, the CDR3 is TGTGCCAGCAGCTTTGCTATCGGGGTCGGACTAGTGAACACCGGGGAGCTGTTTTTT. This gives the protein CASSFAIGVGLVNTGELFF.

This chain uses TRBV18 with TRBJ2-3; D may be TRBD1 (5 bases). Trimming removed 3 bases at V and 0 bases at J, with 13 bases between. Germline CDR1 reads KGHSH; CDR2 reads LQKENI. The length of the CDR3 is 16 residues. CDR3 nucleotides: TGTGCCAGCTCACCCATAGCAGGGTTGAGCACAGATACGCAGTATTTT. Translation gives CASSPIAGLSTDTQYF.

The rearrangement uses TRBV10-1 and TRBJ2-3, with TRBD1 matching over 7 bases. CDR3 length: 13 amino acids. Looked up from germline, CDR1 is WNHNN and CDR2 is SYGVQD (reference sequence). The V segment lost 10 bases and the J segment 3 bases; nucleotides outside the gene matches: 7. CDR3 in DNA: TGCGCCACCTCAATACAGGGGACAGATACGCAGTATTTT. Translating it yields CATSIQGTDTQYF.

Comments on this clone: Germline and junction disagree at one end, which may indicate a read error. Other DNA sequences from this sample encode an identical CDR3 as well. The chain employs TRBV6-5 and TRBJ1-2, with 7 bases fitting TRBD1. CDR1 and CDR2 from the germline V gene are MNHEY and SVGAGI. The CDR3 covers 15 residues. The CDR3 spells CASSNRGDRSNGYTF. In DNA, the CDR3 is TGTGCTAGCAGCAACAGGGGAGACAGGAGCAATGGCTACACCTTC.

This chain uses TRBV29-1 with TRBJ2-7; perhaps TRBD2 as D (5 bases). The germline CDR1 and CDR2 sequences are SQVTM and ANQGSEA. This CDR3 region has 13 residues. The V gene lost 7 bases and the J gene lost 0 bases, with 13 bases spanning the gap. Here the CDR3 reads CSARGANSYEQYF. Here the CDR3 DNA reads TGCAGCGCCCGGGGTGCCAACTCCTACGAGCAGTACTTC.